This TCR beta chain is drawn from a study of cytomegalovirus exposure and HLA in healthy donors. About the study: In a later analysis, the roughly 110 validation repertoires were reported to have used the same platform as the roughly 670 first-cohort repertoires.

The CDR3 contains 13 residues. Between the trimmed V and J ends, which lost 6 bases and 3 bases, there was a span of 8 bases. Germline values: CDR1 LGHNA, CDR2 YNFKEQ. Of note for this clone: Its antigen is undetermined.

The study drew the donors from its approximately 110-subject validation cohort, separate from the 666-subject first cohort. Study outcomes and limitations: Published work reported that the classifier diagnosed cytomegalovirus status with high specificity and sensitivity. 150 to 200 TCR beta chains were listed as cytomegalovirus-associated.

Clones were sequenced by immunoSEQ multiplex PCR, and TCRdb holds only the in-frame ones, with some missing. This table holds about 58,000 clones, more than 90% found once. The origin of this receptor is a man aged 18 to 35 in good health and CMV-seronegative. Sequencing used PBMCs. The V call is TRBV4-2, the J call TRBJ1-4, with D perhaps matching TRBD1 (6 bases). CDR3 amino acids: CASRQGPNEKLFF. The CDR3 DNA is TGTGCCAGCAGACAGGGACCTAATGAAAAACTGTTTTTT.